The T cell receptor (beta chain) described here comes from a study of T cell changes during pregnancy in multiple sclerosis. Germline lookup yields CDR1 WNHNN and CDR2 SYGVQD (reference sequence). Trimming removed 3 bases at V and 8 bases at J, with 10 bases between. CDR3 size: 12 residues. Method: immunoSEQ multiplex PCR; TCRdb's copy keeps in-frame clones and lacks some. The sample lists fewer than 35,000 clones; just over 90% were seen once. The rearrangement joins TRBV10-1 to TRBJ1-2; a weak D match, TRBD1 (5 bases). This TCR was recovered from a female donor with multiple sclerosis, enrolled in a pregnancy study. Material: CD4+ T cells from peripheral blood mononuclear cells, obtained after pregnancy. The CDR3: CASSDSGDGYTF. The CDR3 DNA is TGCGCCAGCAGTGACTCGGGGGACGGCTACACCTTC.